The 20 T cell receptor beta chains listed next were all sequenced from one sample in a study of control samples from healthy donors and cancer patients. The method was immunoSEQ multiplex PCR; TCRdb's version includes in-frame clones alone and lacks a portion of them. The data hold under 300,000 clones, with around 80% observed a single time. The sample taken for sequencing was PBMCs. Every receptor here comes from a woman aged 60-75 years with lung cancer.

The V gene is TRBV9, the J gene TRBJ2-2; D might be TRBD1 (5 bases). The CDR3 sequence is 13 residues long. Germline V gene lookup returns CDR1 SGDLS and CDR2 YYNGEE. Trimming shortened V by 6 bases and J by 5 bases, and 11 bases separated the two germline ends. CDR3 DNA: TGTGCCAGCATGTTTCAGGGAACCGGGGAGCTGTTTTTT. It encodes CASMFQGTGELFF.

This clone was picked up one time. The chain has TRBV5-1 and TRBJ1-1, with 10 positions matching TRBD1. V was clipped by 4 bases and J by 0 bases; unmatched bases: 6. The CDR3 consists of 16 residues. Germline lookup yields CDR1 SGHRS and CDR2 YFSETQ. CDR3 nucleotide sequence: TGCGCCAGCAGCGCCGGGACAGGGGTCATGAACACTGAAGCTTTCTTT. Protein product: CASSAGTGVMNTEAFF.

The V gene is TRBV6-2 or TRBV6-3, the J gene TRBJ2-1, with D possibly called TRBD1 or TRBD2 (5 bases each). The V end was cut by 2 bases, the J end by 11 bases, with 19 bases between. CDR1 is MNHEY, CDR2 SVGEGT, per germline. CDR3 size: 15 residues. CDR3 sequence reads: CASSYPRESGTKQFF. The CDR3 nucleotides read TGTGCCAGCAGTTACCCGAGGGAGTCCGGGACCAAGCAGTTCTTC.

J is TRBJ2-1 and V is TRBV9; D may be TRBD2 (5 bases). The germline V and J ends were trimmed by 4 bases and 6 bases, with 11 bases remaining between them. The CDR3 has 13 amino acids. Per germline, CDR1 SGDLS and CDR2 YYNGEE. The CDR3 region is CASSLRGINEQFF. The CDR3 nucleotides are TGTGCCAGCAGCCTCCGGGGTATCAATGAGCAGTTCTTC.

This rearrangement joins TRBV10-2 to TRBJ1-1, with D perhaps matching TRBD1 (6 bases). Between the trimmed V and J ends, which lost 3 bases and 7 bases, there was a span of 9 bases. CDR1 and CDR2 from the germline V gene are WSHSY and SAAADI. The CDR3 is 12 residues long. The CDR3, as DNA: TGCGCCAGCAGTGAACTGGACAGTGAAGCTTTCTTT. It encodes CASSELDSEAFF.

The V gene is TRBV18, the J gene TRBJ1-2, with D perhaps TRBD1 (5 bases). Trimming shortened V by 7 bases and J by 7 bases, and 10 bases separated the two germline ends. CDR3 length: 11 residues. Germline V gives CDR1 KGHSH, CDR2 LQKENI. The CDR3 coding sequence is TGTGCCAGCTACGGGGGAACTGGCTACACCTTC. It specifies CASYGGTGYTF.

The genes are TRBV4-1 and TRBJ2-1, with TRBD2 matching 10 bases. Germline V CDR1 and CDR2: MGHRA, YSYEKL. This CDR3 has 17 residues. V gave up 1 base and J gave up 3 bases; unmatched junction bases: 6. Here the CDR3 reads CASSQGVAGGSYNEQFF. Here the CDR3 DNA reads TGCGCCAGCAGCCAAGGGGTAGCGGGAGGCAGCTACAATGAGCAGTTCTTC.

The chain joins TRBV11-2 to TRBJ2-5, with 8 bases lining up with TRBD2. Trimming took 2 bases from V and 3 from J; bases not matched to a gene: 5. Per the germline V gene, CDR1 is SGHAT and CDR2 is FQNNGV. The CDR3 spans 15 residues. In DNA, the CDR3 is TGTGCCAGCAGCTTAATAGCGGGACTAGAAGAGACCCAGTACTTC. Amino acids: CASSLIAGLEETQYF.

The chain joins TRBV5-8 to TRBJ2-7, with no clear D. Germline lookup yields CDR1 SGHTS and CDR2 YDEGEE. V was pared by 2 bases and J by 6 bases, with 6 bases between. The CDR3 runs to 11 residues. In DNA form, the CDR3 reads TGTGCCAGCAGCTTTCTTTCCGAGCAGTACTTC. Encoded protein: CASSFLSEQYF.

This clone was recorded only once. The chain recombines TRBV19 with TRBJ1-5; 7 nucleotides agree with TRBD1. Trimming removed 6 bases from V and 4 bases from J; junction bases left unmatched: 9. The CDR3 is 15 amino acids. CDR1 is LNHDA and CDR2 is SQIVND in the germline V gene (reference sequence). CDR3 protein: CASSLAGGGNQPQHF. In DNA, the CDR3 is TGTGCCAGTAGCTTAGCAGGGGGAGGAAATCAGCCCCAGCATTTT.

Only one count was recorded for this clone. The V call is TRBV11-3, the J call TRBJ2-7; D tentatively fits TRBD1 or TRBD2 (5 bases each). Germline V gives CDR1 SGHNT, CDR2 YENEEA. The CDR3 contains 14 residues. V gave up 2 bases and J gave up 2 bases, with 10 bases separating them. Here the CDR3 DNA reads TGTGCCAGCAGCTTACGGCAGGGAGCCTACGAGCAGTACTTC. This codes for CASSLRQGAYEQYF.

CDR3 in DNA: TGTGCCAGCAGCACCATGGGGGGGACCGGGGAGCTGTTTTTT. Its protein is CASSTMGGTGELFF. The J gene is TRBJ2-2, the V gene TRBV5-4, with 7 bases identical to TRBD2. CDR3 size: 14 residues. V lost 4 bases, J lost 5 bases, and 5 bases stayed unmatched. From germline, CDR1 is SGHNT and CDR2 YYREEE (reference sequence).

The chain carries TRBV14 and TRBJ1-1; D gene ambiguous. The V end lost 0 bases, the J end lost 5 bases, and 7 bases lay between the germline ends. From germline, CDR1 is SGHDN and CDR2 FVKESK. CDR3 length: 13 residues. CDR3 nucleotides: TGTGCCAGCAGCCAAGATCTTATTACTGAAGCTTTCTTT. Its translation: CASSQDLITEAFF.

The V call is TRBV6-5, the J call TRBJ2-3; 9 positions match TRBD2. CDR3 length: 15 residues. V trimming: 7 bases; J trimming: 1 base; junction bases outside the gene matches: 6. Looked up from germline, CDR1 is MNHEY and CDR2 is SVGAGI. In DNA form, the CDR3 reads TGTGCCAGCACTCAGACTAGCGGACGCACAGATACGCAGTATTTT. Encoded protein: CASTQTSGRTDTQYF.

This sequence joins TRBV5-1 and TRBJ1-3; D not resolved. Germline V gene data show CDR1 as SGHRS and CDR2 as YFSETQ. V gave up 0 bases and J gave up 0 bases, with 10 bases separating them. The CDR3 sequence is 16 residues long. Here the CDR3 reads CASSLDSSSSGNTIYF. The CDR3 bases are TGCGCCAGCAGCTTGGATAGCAGCAGCTCTGGAAACACCATATATTTT.

The V and J genes are TRBV7-9 and TRBJ2-5; TRBD2 matches 8 bases. Germline CDR1 is SEHNR and CDR2 is FQNEAQ (reference sequence). V gave up 8 bases and J gave up 5 bases; unmatched junction bases: 13. The CDR3 loop spans 15 amino acids. Here the CDR3 DNA reads TGTGCCAGCCTGGCTCTAGCGGGCCCCGTGGAGACCCAGTACTTC. Its protein product is CASLALAGPVETQYF.

The V call is TRBV19, the J call TRBJ1-1; the D gene is possibly TRBD1 (5 bases). CDR1 LNHDA and CDR2 SQIVND come from the germline V gene (reference sequence). The CDR3 extends over 15 amino acids. V was pared by 6 bases and J by 5 bases, with 19 bases between. The DNA of the CDR3 is TGTGCCAGTAGGACTGCAGGGTTAAGAGGAACTGAAGCTTTCTTT. Protein product: CASRTAGLRGTEAFF. Combining the CDR3 with reference TRBV19 and TRBJ1-1 gives the whole variable domain DGGITQSPKYLFRKEGQNVTLSCEQNLNHDAMYWYRQDPGQGLRLIYYSQIVNDFQKGDIAEGYSVSREKKESFPLTVTSAQKNPTAFYLCASRTAGLRGTEAFFGQGTRLTVV.

This chain joins TRBV19 and TRBJ1-5, with D unclear. Germline CDR1 LNHDA, CDR2 SQIVND (reference sequence). Trimming stripped 3 bases from V and 0 bases from J, with 12 bases between. The CDR3 is 16 amino acids. DNA for the CDR3: TGTGCCAGTAGTATCCCTTCGGGTTATAGCAATCAGCCCCAGCATTTT. Translated: CASSIPSGYSNQPQHF.

The chain joins TRBV3-1 (or the pseudogene TRBV3-2) to TRBJ1-3; a weak D match, TRBD1 (6 bases). This CDR3 is 14 amino acids long. Trimming cost V 5 bases and J 5 bases, with 13 bases left between them. CDR1 is LGHDT and CDR2 is YNNKEL in the germline V gene (reference sequence). The CDR3 is CASSLTGIRNTIYF. The CDR3, as DNA: TGTGCCAGCAGCTTAACAGGGATCAGAAACACCATATATTTT.

The rearrangement joins TRBV19 to TRBJ1-2; 7 bases are shared with TRBD1. This CDR3 comprises 13 residues. Germline V lookup: CDR1 LNHDA, CDR2 SQIVND (reference sequence). V gave up 4 bases and J gave up 3 bases; unmatched junction bases: 2. The chain's CDR3 is CASSTTGDYGYTF. CDR3 in DNA: TGTGCCAGTAGTACAACAGGGGACTATGGCTACACCTTC.